This TCR beta chain was observed in a study of CD8 T cells in ankylosing spondylitis. As the method for making TCR beta libraries, quantitative 5'-RACE with molecular barcodes was used. TCRdb reanalysed the 5' RACE reads using MiXCR and keeps one entry per CDR3 protein. The sample has fewer than 650,000 distinct CDR3 sequences, 12% seen once. Broader study findings: In ankylosing spondylitis blood, a motif of 7 to 9 highly homologous TCR beta variants appeared characteristic.

CDR1 is SGHRS and CDR2 is YFSETQ in the germline V gene. This CDR3 is built from 14 residues. Trimming cost V 4 bases and J 1 base, with 11 bases left between them. About this clonotype: What it binds is not known.

The source is a male donor with ankylosing spondylitis. The V call is TRBV5-1, the J call TRBJ2-5; D uncertain. Input material: blood, either unsorted or a sorted T cell fraction (not recorded which). Here the CDR3 reads CASSTGRSQETQYF. CDR3 DNA sequence: TGCGCCAGCAGCACTGGACGGTCCCAAGAGACCCAGTACTTC.